These 5 T cell receptor beta chains were sequenced from one sample in a study of T cells of healthy individuals (dated by TCRdb to between 2018 and 2020). Libraries were built with 5' RACE. Reads for this sample came from an Illumina MiSeq. TCRdb applied fastp at Q25 and MiXCR to the public reads, then kept only in-frame beta chains. When rows share a CDR3 protein, they turn into one entry using the most common DNA and genes. The sample data list under 70,000 distinct CDR3 sequences, and about 14% of these were observed just once. In total, the top ten clones hold about 16% of the sample. Receptors originate from a human donor in good health.

This chain connects TRBV20-1 to TRBJ2-7; the match to TRBD2 covers 8 bases. After removal of 5 bases from V and 2 bases from J, the junction contained 8 bases not matched to a gene. Germline V CDR1 and CDR2: DFQATT, SNEGSKA (reference sequence). This CDR3 spans 14 amino acids. The CDR3 loop reads CSADSGEGTYEQYF. Written as DNA, the CDR3 is TGCAGTGCTGATAGCGGGGAAGGAACCTACGAGCAGTACTTC.

Many counts were recorded for this clonotype. The chain carries TRBV14 and TRBJ2-2; 9 bases are a match to TRBD2. In germline, CDR1 is SGHDN, CDR2 FVKESK. V shed 2 bases and J 2 bases; nucleotides not matched to a gene: 9. CDR3 length: 18 residues. The CDR3 coding sequence is TGTGCCAGCAGCCAACTAGACTGGCGGGGGGGTAACACCGGGGAGCTGTTTTTT. It is translated as CASSQLDWRGGNTGELFF.

The sample holds many counts of this clonotype. CDR3 nucleotides: TGTGCCACCAGCAGAGATAGGGGGCTTTCCTACGAGCAGTACTTC. It translates to CATSRDRGLSYEQYF. J is TRBJ2-7 and V is TRBV15; the match to TRBD1 covers 7 bases. The CDR3 length is 15 residues. J lost 1 base, V lost 0 bases, and 3 bases had no gene match. CDR1 is LNHNV and CDR2 is YYDKDF in the germline V gene (reference sequence).

This clonotype was recorded a few times. The CDR3 is CSVEIGTDEKLFF. Here the CDR3 DNA reads TGCAGCGTTGAAATAGGTACAGATGAAAAACTGTTTTTT. The chain carries TRBV29-1 and TRBJ1-4, with no clear D. This CDR3 is built from 13 residues. The V end lost 2 bases, the J end lost 6 bases, and 10 bases lay between the germline ends. CDR1 SQVTM and CDR2 ANQGSEA come from the germline V gene.

The rearrangement links TRBV6-2 or TRBV6-3 to TRBJ2-1; tentatively, D is TRBD2 (5 bases). V was pared by 8 bases and J by 5 bases, with 16 bases between. The CDR3 runs to 14 residues. The germline CDR1 and CDR2 sequences are MNHEY and SVGEGT. The DNA for the CDR3 is TGTGCCAGCGGGGAGACAAGGGCTAACAATGAGCAGTTCTTC. Its protein is CASGETRANNEQFF.